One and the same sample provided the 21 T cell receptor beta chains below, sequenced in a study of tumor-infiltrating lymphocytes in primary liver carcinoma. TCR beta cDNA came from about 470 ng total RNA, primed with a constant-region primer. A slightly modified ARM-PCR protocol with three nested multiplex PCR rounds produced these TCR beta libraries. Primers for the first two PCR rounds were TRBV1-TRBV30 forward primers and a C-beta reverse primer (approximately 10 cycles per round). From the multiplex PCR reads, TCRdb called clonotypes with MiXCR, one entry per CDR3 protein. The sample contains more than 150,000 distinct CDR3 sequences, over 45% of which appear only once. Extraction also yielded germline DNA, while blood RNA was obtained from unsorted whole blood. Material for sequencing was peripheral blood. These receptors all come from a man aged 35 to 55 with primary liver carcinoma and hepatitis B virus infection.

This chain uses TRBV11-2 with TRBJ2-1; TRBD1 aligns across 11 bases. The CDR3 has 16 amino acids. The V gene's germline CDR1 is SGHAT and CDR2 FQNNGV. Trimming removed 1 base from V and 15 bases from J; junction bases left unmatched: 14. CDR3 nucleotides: TGTGCCAGCAGCTTAGGGTGGACAGGGGGCATCAATGAACGGTTCTTC. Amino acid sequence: CASSLGWTGGINERFF.

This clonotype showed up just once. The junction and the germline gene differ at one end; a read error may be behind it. CDR3 region: CASTSLGGEEYF. DNA of the CDR3: TGCGCCAGCACCTCTCTCGGAGGCGAGGAGTACTTC. The chain is built from TRBV4-1 and TRBJ2-7, with D perhaps matching TRBD2 (5 bases). Germline CDR1 MGHRA, CDR2 YSYEKL. The CDR3 runs to 12 residues.

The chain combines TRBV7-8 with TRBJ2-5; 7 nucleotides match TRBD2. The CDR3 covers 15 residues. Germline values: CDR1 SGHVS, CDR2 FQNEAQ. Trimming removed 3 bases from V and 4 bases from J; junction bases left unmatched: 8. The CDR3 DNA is TGTGCCAGCAGCTTTGGGGACTACCCCCGAGAGACCCAGTACTTC. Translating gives CASSFGDYPRETQYF.

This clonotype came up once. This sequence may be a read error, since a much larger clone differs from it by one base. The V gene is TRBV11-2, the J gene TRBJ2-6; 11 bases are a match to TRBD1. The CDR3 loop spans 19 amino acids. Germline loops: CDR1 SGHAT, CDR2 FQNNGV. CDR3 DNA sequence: TGTGCCAGCAGCGACGGGGGACAGGGGGTTCCCTCTGGGGCCAACGTCCTGGCTTTC. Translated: CASSDGGQGVPSGANVLAF. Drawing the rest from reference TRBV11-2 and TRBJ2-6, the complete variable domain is EAGVAQSPRYKIIEKRQSVAFWCNPISGHATLYWYQQILGQGPKLLIQFQNNGVVDDSQLPKDRFSAERLKGVDSTLKIQPAKLEDSAVYLCASSDGGQGVPSGANVLAFGAGSRLTVL.

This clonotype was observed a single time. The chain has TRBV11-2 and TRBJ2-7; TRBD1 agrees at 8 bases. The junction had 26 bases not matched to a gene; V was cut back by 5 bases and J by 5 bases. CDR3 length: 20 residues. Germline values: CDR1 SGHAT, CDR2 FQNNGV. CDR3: CASSHTLPRDRLSIYNEQYF. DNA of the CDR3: TGTGCCAGCAGCCACACACTCCCCCGGGACAGGCTATCGATTTACAACGAGCAGTACTTC.

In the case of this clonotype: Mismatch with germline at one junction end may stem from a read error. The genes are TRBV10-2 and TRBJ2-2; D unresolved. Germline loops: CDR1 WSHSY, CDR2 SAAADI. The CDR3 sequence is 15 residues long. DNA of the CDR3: TGCACCAGCAGTGAGTCCGGGCGGAACACCGGGGAGCTGTTTTTT. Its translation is CTSSESGRNTGELFF.

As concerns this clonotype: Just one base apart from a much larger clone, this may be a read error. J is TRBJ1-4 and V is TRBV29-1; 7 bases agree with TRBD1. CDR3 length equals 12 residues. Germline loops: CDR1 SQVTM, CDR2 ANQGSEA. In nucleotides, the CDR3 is TGCAGCGCCGGGACAGACAATGGAAAACTGTTTTTT. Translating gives CSAGTDNGKLFF.

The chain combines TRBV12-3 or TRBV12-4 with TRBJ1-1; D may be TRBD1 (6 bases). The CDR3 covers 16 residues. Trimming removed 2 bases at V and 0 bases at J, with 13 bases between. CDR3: CASSLSGGIMNTEAFF. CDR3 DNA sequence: TGTGCCAGCAGTTTAAGCGGGGGCATTATGAACACTGAAGCTTTCTTT.

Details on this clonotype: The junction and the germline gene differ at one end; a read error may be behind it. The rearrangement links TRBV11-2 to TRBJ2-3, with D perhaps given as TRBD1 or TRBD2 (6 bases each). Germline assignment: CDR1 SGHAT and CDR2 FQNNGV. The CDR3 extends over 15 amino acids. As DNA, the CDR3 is TGTGCCAGCAGCTTCACTGACGGGGGCACAGATGCGCAGTATTTT. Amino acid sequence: CASSFTDGGTDAQYF.

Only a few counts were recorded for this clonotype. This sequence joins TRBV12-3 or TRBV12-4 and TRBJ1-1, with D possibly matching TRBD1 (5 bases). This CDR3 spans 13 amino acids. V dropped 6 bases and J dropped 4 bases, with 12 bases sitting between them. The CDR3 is CASRLGRLTEAFF. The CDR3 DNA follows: TGTGCCAGCAGGTTGGGACGGCTCACTGAAGCTTTCTTT.

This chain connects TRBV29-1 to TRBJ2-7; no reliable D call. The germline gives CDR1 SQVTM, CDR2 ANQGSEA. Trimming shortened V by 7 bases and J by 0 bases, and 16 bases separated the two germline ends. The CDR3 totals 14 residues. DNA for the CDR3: TGCAGCGCCTGGTCCTCAGGCAGCTCCTACGAGCAGTACTTC. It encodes CSAWSSGSSYEQYF.

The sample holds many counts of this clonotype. CDR3 coding DNA: TGCAGCGTTGCCCCACCCCAGAAAGCCCAGTACTTC. This sequence encodes CSVAPPQKAQYF. This chain connects TRBV29-1 to TRBJ2-5; D not certain. The V gene lost 4 bases and the J gene lost 9 bases, with 15 bases spanning the gap. Germline V gene data show CDR1 as SQVTM and CDR2 as ANQGSEA. The CDR3 has 12 amino acids.

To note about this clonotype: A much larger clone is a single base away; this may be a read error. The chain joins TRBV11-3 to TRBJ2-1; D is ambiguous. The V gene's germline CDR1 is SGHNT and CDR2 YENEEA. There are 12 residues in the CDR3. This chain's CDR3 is CASNLNANEQFF. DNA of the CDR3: TGTGCCAGCAACTTAAATGCCAATGAGCAGTTCTTC. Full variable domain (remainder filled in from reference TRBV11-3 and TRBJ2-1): EAGVVQSPRYKIIEKKQPVAFWCNPISGHNTLYWYLQNLGQGPELLIRYENEEAVDDSQLPKDRFSAERLKGVDSTLKIQPAELGDSAVYLCASNLNANEQFFGPGTRLTVL.

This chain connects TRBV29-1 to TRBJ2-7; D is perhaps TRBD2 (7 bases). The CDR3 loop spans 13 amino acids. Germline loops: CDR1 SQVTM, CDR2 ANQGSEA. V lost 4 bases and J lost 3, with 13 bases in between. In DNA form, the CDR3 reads TGCAGCGTTGCGGCAGGGGAGGGCTACGAGCAGTACTTC. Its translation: CSVAAGEGYEQYF.

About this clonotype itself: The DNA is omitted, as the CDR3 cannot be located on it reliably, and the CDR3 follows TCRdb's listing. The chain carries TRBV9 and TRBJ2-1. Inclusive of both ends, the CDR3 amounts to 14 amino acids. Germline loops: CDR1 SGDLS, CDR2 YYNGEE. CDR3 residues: CASSVSSLDNEQFF.

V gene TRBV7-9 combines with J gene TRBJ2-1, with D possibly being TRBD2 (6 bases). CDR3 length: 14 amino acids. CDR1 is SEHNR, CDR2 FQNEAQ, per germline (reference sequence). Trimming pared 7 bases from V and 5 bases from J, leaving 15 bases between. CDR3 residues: CASNPQGGNNEQFF. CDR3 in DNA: TGTGCCAGCAACCCCCAGGGCGGGAACAATGAGCAGTTCTTC.

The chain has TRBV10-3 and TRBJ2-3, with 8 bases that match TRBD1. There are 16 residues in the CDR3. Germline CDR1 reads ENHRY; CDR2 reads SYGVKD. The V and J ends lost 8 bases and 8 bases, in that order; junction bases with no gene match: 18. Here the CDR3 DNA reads TGTGCCATCTCAGGGGGCGCGATAAGGGGAGAAGGTACGCAGTATTTT. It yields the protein CAISGGAIRGEGTQYF.

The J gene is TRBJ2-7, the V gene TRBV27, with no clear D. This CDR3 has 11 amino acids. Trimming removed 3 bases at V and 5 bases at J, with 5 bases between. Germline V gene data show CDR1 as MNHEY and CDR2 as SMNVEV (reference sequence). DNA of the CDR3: TGTGCCAGCAGTTTTAGACACGAGCAGTACTTC. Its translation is CASSFRHEQYF.

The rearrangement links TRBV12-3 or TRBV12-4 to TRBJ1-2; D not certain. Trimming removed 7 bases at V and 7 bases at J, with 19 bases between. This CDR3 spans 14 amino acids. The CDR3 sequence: CASNAQAGMSGYTF. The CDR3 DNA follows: TGTGCCAGCAACGCTCAGGCTGGGATGAGTGGCTACACCTTC.

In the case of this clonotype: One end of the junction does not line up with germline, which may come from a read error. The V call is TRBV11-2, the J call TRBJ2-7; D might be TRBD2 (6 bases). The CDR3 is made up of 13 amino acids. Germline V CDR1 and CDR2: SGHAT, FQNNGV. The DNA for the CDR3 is TGTGCCGGCAGCACGACTAGAACCTACGAGCTGTACTTC. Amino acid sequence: CAGSTTRTYELYF.

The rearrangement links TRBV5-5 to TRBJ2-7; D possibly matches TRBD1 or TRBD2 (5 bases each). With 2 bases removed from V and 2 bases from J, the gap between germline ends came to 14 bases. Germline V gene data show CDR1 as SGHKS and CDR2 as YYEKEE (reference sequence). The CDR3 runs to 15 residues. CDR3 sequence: CASSFPGTPAYEQYF. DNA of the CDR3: TGTGCCAGCAGCTTCCCCGGGACGCCTGCCTACGAGCAGTACTTC.